The source of this T cell receptor beta chain is a study of cytomegalovirus exposure and HLA in healthy donors. Study results and limitations: Later analysis reportedly placed an Asian-associated ancestry cluster below the roughly 680-donor mean in N-insertions.

In the PCR, 60 Vbeta and 13 Jbeta primers were used. Method: immunoSEQ multiplex PCR; TCRdb's copy keeps in-frame clones and lacks some. The table lists some 90,000 clones, about two thirds of them singletons. The V end was cut by 5 bases, the J end by 5 bases, with 9 bases between. The CDR3 totals 12 residues. The germline gives CDR1 MNHNY, CDR2 SVGAGI (reference sequence). As regards this clone: As yet, its antigen is unknown.

The sequencing input was PBMCs. The clonotype comes from a man in his fifties in good health and CMV-seronegative. The V and J genes are TRBV6-6 and TRBJ1-2, with D tentatively TRBD1 (6 bases). The CDR3 nucleotides are TGTGCCAGCAGTCCCGGGACATATGGCTACACCTTC. It codes for CASSPGTYGYTF.